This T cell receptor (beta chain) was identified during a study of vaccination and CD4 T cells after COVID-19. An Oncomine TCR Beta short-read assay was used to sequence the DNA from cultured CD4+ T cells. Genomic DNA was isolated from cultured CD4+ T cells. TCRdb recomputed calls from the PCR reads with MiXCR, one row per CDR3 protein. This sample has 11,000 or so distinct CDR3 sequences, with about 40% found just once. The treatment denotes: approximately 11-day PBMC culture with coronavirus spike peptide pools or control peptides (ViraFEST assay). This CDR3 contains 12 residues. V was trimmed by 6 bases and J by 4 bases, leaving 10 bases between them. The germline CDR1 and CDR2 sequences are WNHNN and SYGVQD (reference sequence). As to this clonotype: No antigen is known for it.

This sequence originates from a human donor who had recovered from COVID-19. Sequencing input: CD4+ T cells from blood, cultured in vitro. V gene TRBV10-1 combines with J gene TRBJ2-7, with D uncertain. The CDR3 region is CASSSTRYEQYF. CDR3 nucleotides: TGCGCCAGCAGCTCCACGAGATACGAGCAGTACTTC.